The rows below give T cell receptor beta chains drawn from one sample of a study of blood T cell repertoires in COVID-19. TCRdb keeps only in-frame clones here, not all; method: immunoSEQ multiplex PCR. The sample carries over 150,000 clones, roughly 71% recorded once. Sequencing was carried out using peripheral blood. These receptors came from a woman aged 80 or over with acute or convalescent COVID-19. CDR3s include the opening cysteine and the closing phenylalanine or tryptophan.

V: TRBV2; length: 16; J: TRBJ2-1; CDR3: CASSEALGSSYNEQFF
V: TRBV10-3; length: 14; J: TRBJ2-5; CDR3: CAISGLAGAETQYF
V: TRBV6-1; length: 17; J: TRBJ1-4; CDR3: CASSEAPPQGSGEKLFF
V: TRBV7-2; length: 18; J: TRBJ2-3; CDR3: CASSLVISGGTSTDTQYF
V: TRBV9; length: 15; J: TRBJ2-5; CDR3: CASGLAGGRGETQYF
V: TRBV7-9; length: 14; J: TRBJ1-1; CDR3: CASSFEGQGAEAFF
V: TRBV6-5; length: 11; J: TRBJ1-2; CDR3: CASKGAFGYTF
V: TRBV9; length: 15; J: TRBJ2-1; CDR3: CASSRGAGGANEQFF
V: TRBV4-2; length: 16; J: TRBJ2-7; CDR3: CASSQGPAGRGDEQYF
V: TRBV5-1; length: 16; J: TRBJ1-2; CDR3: CASSWGLGEGDYGYTF
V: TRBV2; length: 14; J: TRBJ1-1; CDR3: CASSGLTANTEAFF